The next 29 T cell receptor beta chains were all read from a single sample in a study of blood T cell repertoires in COVID-19. TCRdb keeps only in-frame clones here, not all; method: immunoSEQ multiplex PCR. This table has tens of thousands of clones, more than 60% appearing once. Material: peripheral blood. These receptors all stem from a man older than 75 with active or convalescent COVID-19.

The sample holds a few counts of this clone. The rearrangement links TRBV2 to TRBJ2-1; D might be TRBD1 (5 bases). This CDR3 has 15 residues. Per the germline V gene, CDR1 is SNHLY and CDR2 is FYNNEI. Trimming cost V 4 bases and J 0 bases, with 10 bases left between them. CDR3 amino acids: CASSVRQGSYNEQFF. The CDR3 region has the DNA TGTGCCAGCAGTGTTCGGCAGGGCTCCTACAATGAGCAGTTCTTC.

The gene calls are TRBV28 and TRBJ2-2; 8 bases are a match to TRBD2. V was clipped by 1 base and J by 6 bases; unmatched bases: 7. The CDR3 runs 16 residues. Germline V lookup: CDR1 MDHEN, CDR2 SYDVKM. The CDR3 DNA reads TGTGCCAGCAGTTTATCGGGACTAGTTCCCCCCGGGGAGCTGTTTTTT. Translated: CASSLSGLVPPGELFF.

CDR3 residues: CASSLWQSPYGYTF. In DNA form, the CDR3 reads TGTGCCAGCAGCTTATGGCAGTCCCCCTATGGCTACACCTTC. This chain uses TRBV7-2 with TRBJ1-2; no definite D call. Trimming shortened V by 2 bases and J by 4 bases, and 11 bases separated the two germline ends. The CDR3 length is 14 residues. Germline values: CDR1 SGHTA, CDR2 FQGNSA.

The gene calls are TRBV7-6 and TRBJ1-1; 7 nucleotides align to TRBD1. The CDR3 extends over 13 amino acids. The V gene end was trimmed by 7 bases and the J gene end by 0 bases; junction bases not matched to a gene: 2. Germline CDR1 reads SGHVS; CDR2 reads FNYEAQ. Here the CDR3 reads CASTRGVNTEAFF. The CDR3 DNA reads as TGTGCCAGCACCAGGGGGGTGAACACTGAAGCTTTCTTT.

This clone was seen just once. The J gene is TRBJ1-4, the V gene TRBV4-2; TRBD1 matches at 7 bases. The CDR3 length is 15 residues. Trimming cost V 0 bases and J 9 bases; bases outside gene matches: 7. Germline loops: CDR1 LGHNA, CDR2 YNFKEQ. The DNA for the CDR3 is TGTGCCAGCAGCCAAGATGGGACAGAGTCCCAAAAACTGTTTTTT. Protein product: CASSQDGTESQKLFF.

Written as DNA, the CDR3 is TGTGCCACCAGACGGGACAGGGGTGGCAATCAGCCCCAGCATTTT. This translates into CATRRDRGGNQPQHF. The rearrangement links TRBV6-5 to TRBJ1-5; 10 nucleotides agree with TRBD1. Germline loops: CDR1 MNHEY, CDR2 SVGAGI. This CDR3 region has 15 residues. V was pared by 10 bases and J by 2 bases, with 8 bases of the junction left unmatched.

The CDR3 loop reads CASSSGVAGVGEQYF. DNA for the CDR3: TGCGCCAGCAGCTCTGGGGTAGCGGGAGTCGGAGAGCAGTACTTC. The gene calls are TRBV5-1 and TRBJ2-7, with 9 bases matching TRBD2. This CDR3 has 15 residues. V dropped 3 bases and J dropped 7; count of bases not matched to a gene: 11. Germline loops: CDR1 SGHRS, CDR2 YFSETQ.

The V call is TRBV9, the J call TRBJ2-7, with TRBD1 identical over 12 bases. With V trimmed by 3 bases and J by 4 bases, 5 bases remained unmatched. CDR1 and CDR2 from the germline V gene are SGDLS and YYNGEE. The CDR3 runs to 15 residues. The DNA for the CDR3 is TGTGCCAGCAGCGAGGGACAGGGGGCGTCATACGAGCAGTACTTC. It translates to CASSEGQGASYEQYF.

The V call is TRBV6-6, the J call TRBJ2-2, with 7 bases aligning to TRBD2. The CDR3 loop spans 15 amino acids. Germline V gene data show CDR1 as MNHNY and CDR2 as SVGAGI (reference sequence). With 2 bases clipped from V and 4 bases from J, the junction kept 4 bases outside the gene matches. The CDR3 bases are TGTGCCAGCAGTTACGCCGGGAGGTCCACCGGGGAGCTGTTTTTT. Translation gives CASSYAGRSTGELFF.

V gene TRBV15 combines with J gene TRBJ2-2; D may be TRBD2 (6 bases). V was trimmed by 3 bases and J by 2 bases, leaving 22 bases between them. This CDR3 comprises 19 residues. Germline V CDR1 and CDR2: LNHNV, YYDKDF (reference sequence). As DNA, the CDR3 is TGTGCCACCAGCAGGGGTCCCCTAGCGAGAGTACGTAACACCGGGGAGCTGTTTTTT. Protein product: CATSRGPLARVRNTGELFF. Variable domain in full (rest from reference TRBV15 and TRBJ2-2): DAMVIQNPRYQVTQFGKPVTLSCSQTLNHNVMYWYQQKSSQAPKLLFHYYDKDFNNEADTPDNFQSRRPNTSFCFLDIRSPGLGDTAMYLCATSRGPLARVRNTGELFFGEGSRLTVL.

This clone was recorded once. The V gene is TRBV6-2 or TRBV6-3, the J gene TRBJ1-5, with D possibly matching TRBD1 (5 bases). V lost 2 bases and J 11 bases, leaving 7 bases between the germline ends. This CDR3 spans 11 amino acids. Germline CDR1 reads MNHEY; CDR2 reads SVGEGT. CDR3 DNA: TGTGCCAGCAGTTACAGGGACTCCCAGCATTTT. Its translation: CASSYRDSQHF.

This clone was observed a single time. The chain has TRBV2 and TRBJ1-2; D is unresolved. The CDR3 has 13 residues. V was trimmed by 7 bases and J by 6 bases, leaving 15 bases between them. The germline V gene encodes CDR1 SNHLY and CDR2 FYNNEI. Here the CDR3 reads CASTTDVSNGYTF. CDR3 nucleotide sequence: TGTGCCAGCACCACAGATGTCAGTAATGGCTACACCTTC.

The V and J genes are TRBV5-1 and TRBJ2-3; a possible D gene is TRBD1 (6 bases). The CDR3 has 16 amino acids. Germline CDR1 and CDR2: SGHRS and YFSETQ. V lost 4 bases to trimming and J lost 4 bases, with 19 bases between them. CDR3 sequence: CASSLGQSVYADTQYF. CDR3 sequence (DNA): TGCGCCAGCAGCCTTGGACAGTCGGTTTACGCAGATACGCAGTATTTT.

This clone was recorded once. This chain links TRBV24-1 with TRBJ2-5; TRBD1 aligns across 9 bases. This CDR3 is 17 amino acids long. CDR1 and CDR2 (germline): KGHDR, SFDVKD. Trimming at V came to 3 bases and at J to 5 bases, leaving 12 bases not matched to a gene. CDR3 protein: CATSDQRQQGAGETQYF. Here the CDR3 DNA reads TGTGCCACCAGTGATCAACGACAACAGGGGGCAGGGGAGACCCAGTACTTC.

The chain links TRBV4-1 to TRBJ2-7; 10 bases align to TRBD1. The length of the CDR3 is 16 residues. V lost 1 base to trimming and J lost 6 bases; unmatched junction nucleotides: 9. Germline V gives CDR1 MGHRA, CDR2 YSYEKL. CDR3 region: CASSQGPGQGFSEQYF. In nucleotides, the CDR3 is TGCGCCAGCAGCCAAGGACCGGGACAGGGGTTCTCCGAGCAGTACTTC.

The rearrangement links TRBV4-1 to TRBJ1-5; D gene ambiguous. This CDR3 is built from 15 residues. Germline V lookup: CDR1 MGHRA, CDR2 YSYEKL. The V and J ends lost 0 bases and 4 bases respectively, with 10 bases between them. The CDR3 DNA reads as TGCGCCAGCAGCCAAGATAGCCTAGGTAATCAGCCCCAGCATTTT. This gives the protein CASSQDSLGNQPQHF.

CDR3 loop: CASSLEGGRVGTDTQYF. The CDR3 nucleotides are TGTGCCAGCAGCTTAGAAGGCGGGAGGGTTGGGACAGATACGCAGTATTTT. This rearrangement joins TRBV7-2 to TRBJ2-3; the match to TRBD2 covers 9 bases. Germline CDR1 SGHTA, CDR2 FQGNSA. J was trimmed by 3 bases and V by 1 base; bases with no gene match: 8. The CDR3 has 17 amino acids.

V gene TRBV5-1 combines with J gene TRBJ1-3; 8 nucleotides line up with TRBD1. This CDR3 has 15 residues. Germline V gene sequence: CDR1 SGHRS, CDR2 YFSETQ. V lost 4 bases and J lost 0; bases outside the gene matches: 3. Written as DNA, the CDR3 is TGCGCCAGCAGCCCGGGACAGGTCTCTGGAAACACCATATATTTT. Amino acids: CASSPGQVSGNTIYF. The full variable domain, completed using reference TRBV5-1 and TRBJ1-3, is KAGVTQTPRYLIKTRGQQVTLSCSPISGHRSVSWYQQTPGQGLQFLFEYFSETQRNKGNFPGRFSGRQFSNSRSEMNVSTLELGDSALYLCASSPGQVSGNTIYFGEGSWLTVV.

This rearrangement joins TRBV12-3 or TRBV12-4 to TRBJ1-5, with D possibly TRBD1 on 5 matching bases. Trimming removed 6 bases from V and 11 bases from J, with 17 bases in between. The CDR3 spans 13 residues. Here the CDR3 reads CASSSTEVRTQHF. DNA of the CDR3: TGTGCCAGCAGCTCGACAGAGGTACGAACCCAGCATTTT.

V is TRBV15 and J is TRBJ1-1; no reliable D call. The CDR3 extends over 15 amino acids. Trimming removed 0 bases from V and 0 bases from J, with 8 bases in between. Germline V gene lookup returns CDR1 LNHNV and CDR2 YYDKDF (reference sequence). CDR3 nucleotide sequence: TGTGCCACCAGCAGAGATCGACATATGAACACTGAAGCTTTCTTT. Translation: CATSRDRHMNTEAFF.

V gene TRBV10-2 combines with J gene TRBJ2-5, with 11 bases identical to TRBD1. This CDR3 comprises 19 residues. V lost 6 bases, J lost 10 bases, and 25 bases stayed unmatched. Germline-derived CDR1 and CDR2 are WSHSY and SAAADI. The CDR3 DNA sequence: TGCGCCAGCAGCAGAATACTAGACCAGAGGGACAGGGGGTCCAGGTACCAGTACTTC. Amino acid sequence: CASSRILDQRDRGSRYQYF.

The chain joins TRBV5-1 to TRBJ2-1; D call uncertain. V lost 0 bases and J 8 bases, leaving 6 bases between the germline ends. Germline lookup yields CDR1 SGHRS and CDR2 YFSETQ. The CDR3 is 12 amino acids. The CDR3 sequence is CASSLVSDEQFF. For the CDR3, the DNA is TGCGCCAGCAGCTTGGTTTCTGATGAGCAGTTCTTC.

This chain links TRBV5-4 with TRBJ2-7; 9 nucleotides align to TRBD1. The germline V gene has CDR1 SGHNT and CDR2 YYREEE (reference sequence). CDR3 size: 17 residues. Losses at the gene ends were 4 bases for V and 2 bases for J; bases not matched to a gene: 13. CDR3 coding DNA: TGTGCCAGCAGCAAGATCGCGGGACAGGGTATGGCCTACGAGCAGTACTTC. This codes for CASSKIAGQGMAYEQYF.

V is TRBV24-1 and J is TRBJ2-3, with D maybe TRBD1 (5 bases). Trimming left V 4 bases short and J 4 bases short, with 8 bases between. The CDR3 extends over 13 amino acids. CDR1 is KGHDR, CDR2 SFDVKD, per germline. CDR3 sequence: CATSDSRADTQYF. Written as DNA, the CDR3 is TGTGCCACCAGTGACTCCAGGGCAGATACGCAGTATTTT.

The J gene is TRBJ1-1, the V gene TRBV27; the D gene is possibly TRBD1 (5 bases). From germline, CDR1 is MNHEY and CDR2 SMNVEV (reference sequence). This CDR3 spans 14 amino acids. V lost 5 bases, J lost 0 bases, and 10 bases lay in between. CDR3 sequence: CASSKGLLNTEAFF. CDR3 in DNA: TGTGCCAGCAGTAAGGGACTCCTGAACACTGAAGCTTTCTTT.

The chain couples TRBV2 to TRBJ2-7; the match to TRBD2 covers 9 bases. The V and J ends lost 4 bases and 2 bases, in that order; junction bases with no gene match: 9. The V gene's germline CDR1 is SNHLY and CDR2 FYNNEI. The CDR3 has 16 amino acids. The DNA of the CDR3 is TGTGCCAGCAGTGCTAGCGGGGCGCCCGCCCCCTACGAGCAGTACTTC. This gives the protein CASSASGAPAPYEQYF.

The rearrangement joins TRBV7-2 to TRBJ1-5; D not certain. This CDR3 region has 15 residues. CDR1 and CDR2 (germline): SGHTA, FQGNSA. Trimming pared 5 bases from V and 1 base from J, leaving 12 bases between. The CDR3 region is CASSDHRLSNQPQHF. CDR3 DNA sequence: TGTGCCAGCAGCGATCATAGACTAAGCAATCAGCCCCAGCATTTT. Filled out from reference TRBV7-2 and TRBJ1-5, the complete variable domain reads GAGVSQSPSNKVTEKGKDVELRCDPISGHTALYWYRQSLGQGLEFLIYFQGNSAPDKSGLPSDRFSAERTGGSVSTLTIQRTQQEDSAVYLCASSDHRLSNQPQHFGDGTRLSIL.

The gene calls are TRBV29-1 and TRBJ2-5, with a tentative D call TRBD2 (7 bases). Trimming pared 4 bases from V and 4 bases from J, leaving 19 bases between. Germline CDR1 reads SQVTM; CDR2 reads ANQGSEA. The CDR3 consists of 15 residues. CDR3 residues: CSVVPTGGGGETQYF. Written as DNA, the CDR3 is TGCAGCGTTGTGCCGACCGGGGGCGGGGGAGAGACCCAGTACTTC.

The chain recombines TRBV24-1 with TRBJ1-2; TRBD1 agrees at 7 bases. V was pared by 5 bases and J by 6 bases, with 2 bases of the junction left unmatched. The CDR3 has 12 amino acids. CDR1 and CDR2 (germline): KGHDR, SFDVKD. This CDR3 reads CATSGDRNGYTF. CDR3 bases: TGTGCCACCAGTGGGGACAGAAATGGCTACACCTTC.